These T cell receptor beta chains were read from a single sample in a study of blood T cell repertoires in COVID-19. Method: immunoSEQ multiplex PCR; TCRdb's copy keeps in-frame clones and lacks some. The repertoire includes 150,000 to 200,000 clones, 88% of them detected once, and approximately 9.4% sits in the top ten. The sample was PBMCs or T cells enriched from blood (not recorded which). The receptor set was obtained from a woman aged 18-29 years who had recovered from COVID-19. The CDR3 runs from the conserved cysteine through the conserved F or W. The D gene is left open where the match is weak. Expanded clones are given a class, and other clones once, few, many or no size at all.

j_call clone_size v_call d_call cdr3_nt cdr3_aa
TRBJ2-2 - TRBV7-6 - TGTGCCAGCAGCTCCCCTCGTCCCGCGAACACCGGGGAGCTGTTTTTT CASSSPRPANTGELFF
TRBJ2-1 - TRBV6-5 TRBD1 TGTGCCAGCAGTTACCGGCAGGGGGCAAACTACAATGAGCAGTTCTTC CASSYRQGANYNEQFF
TRBJ2-7 once TRBV27 TRBD2 TGTGCCAGCAGTCCGGGACTAGCGAGAAGTACCACCTACGAGCAGTACTTC CASSPGLARSTTYEQYF
TRBJ2-2 - TRBV19 TRBD2 TGTGCCAGTATGCTAGCGGGACCCCCCGGGGAGCTGTTTTTT CASMLAGPPGELFF
TRBJ2-1 many TRBV20-1 - TGCAGTGCCCAAGCATCCGAAACCCAGTTCTTC CSAQASETQFF
TRBJ1-3 - TRBV2 TRBD1 TGTGCCAGCAGTTTATTCGGACAGGGGACAGGAAACACCATATATTTT CASSLFGQGTGNTIYF
TRBJ2-7 - TRBV3-1/TRBV3-2 TRBD2 TGTGCCAGCAGCCAAGAATTGCTAGCGGGGGCCTACGAGCAGTACTTC CASSQELLAGAYEQYF
TRBJ2-1 - TRBV7-9 - TGTGCCAGCACGACGGGAATGTCATCCTACAATGAGCAGTTCTTC CASTTGMSSYNEQFF
TRBJ1-2 - TRBV28 TRBD1 TGTGCCAGCAGTCCCCCGGGACAGGGCGATGGCTACACCTTC CASSPPGQGDGYTF
TRBJ2-2 - TRBV3-1/TRBV3-2 TRBD2 TGTGCCAGCAGCCAAGATTCAGCTAGCGGGAGGTGGGTCGGGGAGCTGTTTTTT CASSQDSASGRWVGELFF
TRBJ2-7 few TRBV2 TRBD2 TGTGCCAGCCGGGGACTAGCGGGGGGTCCCTACGAGCAGTACTTC CASRGLAGGPYEQYF
TRBJ2-5 - TRBV19 TRBD1 TGTGCCACTTCGGGGACAGGTAACCAAGAGACCCAGTACTTC CATSGTGNQETQYF
TRBJ1-1 once TRBV7-2 - TGTGCCAGCAGCTTAGAAGGGGGTGGAACTGAAGCTTTCTTT CASSLEGGGTEAFF
TRBJ2-5 - TRBV4-2 TRBD1 TGTGCCAGCAGCCCACGACCGACAGGGAGAGAGACCCAGTACTTC CASSPRPTGRETQYF
TRBJ1-4 - TRBV28 TRBD1 TGTGCCAGCAGTTTCTTTGGGACAGATGAAAAACTGTTTTTT CASSFFGTDEKLFF
TRBJ1-1 - TRBV9 - TGTGCCAGCCGTAGCCCGGGATTGGAAGCTTTCTTT CASRSPGLEAFF
TRBJ2-1 - TRBV5-1 - TGCGCCAGCAGCTTGGCCCCTAGCGTTTCCTACAATGAGCAGTTCTTC CASSLAPSVSYNEQFF
TRBJ2-7 - TRBV20-1 TRBD2 TGCAGTGCTGGTGAGACTAGCGGGGGGTCTTACGAGCAGTACTTC CSAGETSGGSYEQYF
TRBJ1-5 - TRBV18 - TGTGCCAGCTCACCCTCCGGTAACAATCAGCCCCAGCATTTT CASSPSGNNQPQHF
TRBJ2-3 - TRBV20-1 TRBD2 TGCAGTGCTAGTACCGGACTAGCGGGATCAGATACGCAGTATTTT CSASTGLAGSDTQYF
TRBJ1-3 - TRBV10-3 TRBD1 TGTGCCATCAGCAACCAACAGGGGGCTGGAAACACCATATATTTT CAISNQQGAGNTIYF
TRBJ2-7 - TRBV7-8 TRBD2 TGTGCCAGCAGCTTAGGCTCCTCGGTTAGCGGGAGGCCTCGGAGCTCCTACGAGCAGTACTTC CASSLGSSVSGRPRSSYEQYF
TRBJ2-7 - TRBV7-2 TRBD2 TGTGCCAGCAGCTCCGGACTAGCGGGGGTCCCCTACGAGCAGTACTTC CASSSGLAGVPYEQYF
TRBJ1-4 - TRBV5-1 TRBD1 TGCGCCAGCAGCTTTGATGAGACAGGGGCAACTAATGAAAAACTGTTTTTT CASSFDETGATNEKLFF
TRBJ2-7 - TRBV28 - TGTGCCAGCAGTCTTTCCAGGACCTACGAGCAGTACTTC CASSLSRTYEQYF
TRBJ1-1 - TRBV5-4 - TGTGCCAGCAGCTTCTCGGGGAACACTGAAGCTTTCTTT CASSFSGNTEAFF
TRBJ2-7 - TRBV4-2 TRBD2 TGTGCCAGCAGCCAAGATATCGGGACTAGCGTCTCCTACGAGCAGTACTTC CASSQDIGTSVSYEQYF
TRBJ2-7 - TRBV30 TRBD2 TGTGCCTGGAGTGTCCTAGCGGCCTCCTACGAGCAGTACTTC CAWSVLAASYEQYF
TRBJ1-2 - TRBV10-3 TRBD1 TGTGCCATCAGTGAGAGGTCAGGGGGCGGCTACACCTTC CAISERSGGGYTF
TRBJ1-1 - TRBV7-3 - TGTGCCAGCAGGTATACGGGAAACACTGAAGCTTTCTTT CASRYTGNTEAFF
TRBJ2-7 - TRBV7-3 - TGTGCCAGCAGCTTACGCGGGAACTCCTACGAGCAGTACTTC CASSLRGNSYEQYF
TRBJ2-1 - TRBV18 TRBD2 TGTGCCAGCTCACCCGGGACTAGCGGCACCTACAATGAGCAGTTCTTC CASSPGTSGTYNEQFF
TRBJ2-7 - TRBV7-9 - TGTGCCAGCAGCTTTCAGGGGTTCCCCTACGAGCAGTACTTC CASSFQGFPYEQYF
TRBJ2-7 - TRBV3-1/TRBV3-2 TRBD2 TGTGCCAGCAGCCAATCTCCACAGGGACTAGCGGGAGTGTTCAGTCGCTACGAGCAGTACTTC CASSQSPQGLAGVFSRYEQYF
TRBJ2-1 - TRBV7-2 TRBD2 TGTGCCAGCAGCTTAGCCCGGGACTATCCCTACAATGAGCAGTTCTTC CASSLARDYPYNEQFF
TRBJ2-4 - TRBV18 TRBD1 TGTGCCAGCTCACAATCGGGACAGGGGAACATTCAGTACTTC CASSQSGQGNIQYF
TRBJ2-7 few TRBV9 TRBD2 TGTGCCAGCAGCGGCTTAGGAAGGGCAGCGGGGGGGGTCTACGAGCAGTACTTC CASSGLGRAAGGVYEQYF
TRBJ1-1 - TRBV28 TRBD1 TGTGCCAGCCAACTCGGGTACTACAGGGGGCGAGCGGACACTGAAGCTTTCTTT CASQLGYYRGRADTEAFF
TRBJ2-3 - TRBV7-2 - TGTGCCAGCAGTCACCCCCTCTACTTGGATACGCAGTATTTT CASSHPLYLDTQYF
TRBJ2-1 - TRBV28 TRBD1 TGTGCCAGCAGTTTGACAGGGAGTAATGAGCAGTTCTTC CASSLTGSNEQFF
TRBJ1-2 - TRBV2 TRBD1 TGTGCCAGCAGCTTCGGGACAGCTCTTCTCGGCTACACCTTC CASSFGTALLGYTF
TRBJ2-5 - TRBV13 TRBD2 TGTGCCAGCAGCTTAGGCCGGTCTAGCGGGGGCGGAACGGAGACCCAGTACTTC CASSLGRSSGGGTETQYF
TRBJ2-5 - TRBV5-1 - TGCGCCAGCAGCTCTGCGGAGACCCAGTACTTC CASSSAETQYF
TRBJ1-6 - TRBV18 TRBD1 TGTGCCAGCTCACCCCAAACCGGGACAGTAAATTCACCCCTCCACTTT CASSPQTGTVNSPLHF
TRBJ1-5 - TRBV19 - TGTGCCAGTAGTATAATGGCAGGGTCCCAGCCCCAGCATTTT CASSIMAGSQPQHF
TRBJ2-1 - TRBV5-1 - TGCGCCAGCAGCTTCGGTGCTGACAATGAGCAGTTCTTC CASSFGADNEQFF
TRBJ1-4 - TRBV28 - TGTGCCAGCAGTTTCGAAGCAGGGACTAATGAAAAACTGTTTTTT CASSFEAGTNEKLFF